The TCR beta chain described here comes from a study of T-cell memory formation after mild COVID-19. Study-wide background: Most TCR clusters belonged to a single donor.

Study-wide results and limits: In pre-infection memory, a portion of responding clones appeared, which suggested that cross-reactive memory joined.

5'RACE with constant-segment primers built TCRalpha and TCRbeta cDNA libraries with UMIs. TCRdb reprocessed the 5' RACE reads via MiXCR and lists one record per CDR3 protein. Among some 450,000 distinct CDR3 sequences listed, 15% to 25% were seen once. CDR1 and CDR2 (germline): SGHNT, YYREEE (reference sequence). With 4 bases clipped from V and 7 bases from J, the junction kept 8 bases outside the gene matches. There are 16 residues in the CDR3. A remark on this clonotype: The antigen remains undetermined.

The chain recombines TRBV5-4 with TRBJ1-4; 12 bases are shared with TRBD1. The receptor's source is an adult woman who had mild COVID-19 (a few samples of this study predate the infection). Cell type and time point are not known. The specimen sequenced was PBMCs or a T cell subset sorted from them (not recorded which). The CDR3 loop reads CASSRRDRGRSEKLFF. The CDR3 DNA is TGTGCCAGCAGCCGTCGGGACAGGGGGCGTAGTGAAAAACTGTTTTTT.